The T cell receptor (beta chain) described here comes from a study of T cells in Graves' hyperthyroidism and ophthalmopathy. Notes on the study in general: Most clonotypes that expanded in the thyroid above 0.001 also showed up in blood.

The CDR3 sequence is 13 residues long. Trimming shortened V by 3 bases and J by 4 bases, and 8 bases separated the two germline ends. Germline values: CDR1 SGHTS, CDR2 YDEGEE. Amplification of TCR beta CDR3 regions was performed using RNA transcripts as template. The HTBI primer set served for first-round RT-PCR of the TCR CDR3. TCRdb ran MiXCR on the multiplex PCR reads and lists one entry per CDR3 protein. The table lists roughly 400,000 distinct CDR3 sequences, over 11% of them singletons. Note on this clonotype: Its cognate antigen is unknown.

Ophthalmopathy patients had Clinical Activity Score at least 3, NOSPECS grade at least 4, duration under 3 months. Isolation of PBMCs was performed on around 9.4 ml fresh peripheral blood. Input material: blood. This chain links TRBV5-8 with TRBJ1-5, with D perhaps TRBD1 (5 bases). The receptor was derived from a man aged 50 to 59 with Graves' ophthalmopathy. The CDR3 coding sequence is TGTGCCAGCAGCTGGAACAGGAATCAGCCCCAGCATTTT. Translation gives CASSWNRNQPQHF.